One and the same sample provided the 4 T cell receptor beta chains below, sequenced in a study of T cell responses to AZD1222 COVID-19 vaccine. Assay: immunoSEQ multiplex PCR; the TCRdb copy retains only in-frame clones and omits some. Of some 170,000 clones in the sample, around 90% were seen once. The sample in question was peripheral blood, obtained 28 days after the second dose of the MenACWY control vaccine. Source of these receptors: an adult who received the MenACWY meningococcal vaccine as a control.

The CDR3 nucleotides are TGCAGCGTTGAAGGACAGGGCTGGTACGAGCAGTACTTC. Protein product: CSVEGQGWYEQYF. This chain uses TRBV29-1 with TRBJ2-7, with TRBD1 matching over 7 bases. CDR1 is SQVTM, CDR2 ANQGSEA, per germline. The trim removed 1 base at V and 4 bases at J, leaving 4 bases unmatched. The CDR3 extends over 13 amino acids.

This clone was counted only a few times. The chain uses TRBV27 and TRBJ1-2; tentatively, D is TRBD1 (5 bases). The CDR3 contains 15 residues. CDR1 is MNHEY, CDR2 SMNVEV, per germline (reference sequence). V lost 0 bases and J 2 bases, leaving 10 bases between the germline ends. The DNA for the CDR3 is TGTGCCAGCAGTTTATCCCCGGCAGGGAACTATGGCTACACCTTC. Protein: CASSLSPAGNYGYTF.

This chain uses TRBV10-2 with TRBJ1-2; D unresolved. The CDR3 loop spans 12 amino acids. V was pared by 8 bases and J by 7 bases, with 14 bases between. Germline loops: CDR1 WSHSY, CDR2 SAAADI. The CDR3 DNA reads as TGCGCCAGCCACTCCGGGGAGGCTGGCTACACCTTC. As protein: CASHSGEAGYTF.

V is TRBV27 and J is TRBJ1-4; tentatively, D is TRBD1 (5 bases). Germline-derived CDR1 and CDR2 are MNHEY and SMNVEV (reference sequence). The germline V and J ends were trimmed by 8 bases and 7 bases, with 11 bases remaining between them. The CDR3 extends over 12 amino acids. The CDR3 coding sequence is TGTGCCAGCGGGGGAGGGAGTGAAAAACTGTTTTTT. Translated: CASGGGSEKLFF.